The entry below gives a single T cell receptor (beta chain) sequence along with its context. Relative to the germline gene, one junction end is altered; a read error may explain this. This sample is drawn from a study of tumor and adjacent non-tumor tissue in lung cancer. Overall study context: There were 12 adenocarcinoma, a couple of squamous cell carcinoma and 1 small cell lung cancer cases. Patients were aged about 31 to 85, roughly nine men and roughly five women, stage I to III.

RNA was extracted from bulk tissue without any cell sorting. The CDR3 is 13 residues long. Per germline, CDR1 SGHAT and CDR2 FQNNGV. Three rounds of nested PCR, following a modified ARM-PCR protocol, produced the TCRbeta library. TCRdb re-derived calls from the multiplex PCR reads in MiXCR, one entry per CDR3 protein. Of approximately 110,000 distinct CDR3 sequences listed, roughly 75% are singletons. The sequencing sample was made of lung tumor tissue. This chain uses TRBV11-2 with TRBJ2-1, with D unresolved. The receptor was derived from a woman aged 60-75 years with non-small cell lung cancer. The CDR3 here is CASSLELGNEQLF. The CDR3 DNA reads TGTGCCAGCAGCTTAGAGTTGGGAAATGAGCAGCTCTTT.